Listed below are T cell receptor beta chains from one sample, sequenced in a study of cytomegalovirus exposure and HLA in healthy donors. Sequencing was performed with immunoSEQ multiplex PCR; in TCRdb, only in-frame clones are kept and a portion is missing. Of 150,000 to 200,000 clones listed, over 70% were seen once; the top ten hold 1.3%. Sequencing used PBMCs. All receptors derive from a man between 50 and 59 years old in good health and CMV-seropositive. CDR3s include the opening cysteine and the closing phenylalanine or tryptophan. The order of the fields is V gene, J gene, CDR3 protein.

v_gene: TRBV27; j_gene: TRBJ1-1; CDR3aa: CASRLVGTGGGTEAFF
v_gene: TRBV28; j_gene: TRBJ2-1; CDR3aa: CASSPGGTSRAHSYNEQFF
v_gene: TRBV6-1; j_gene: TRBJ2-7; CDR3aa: CASRREGREQYF
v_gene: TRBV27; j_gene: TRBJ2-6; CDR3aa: CASSPGGPWAGANVLTF
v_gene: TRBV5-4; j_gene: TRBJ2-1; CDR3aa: CASSKGLADNEQFF
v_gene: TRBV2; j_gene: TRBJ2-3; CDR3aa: CASSRVPGGTDTQYF
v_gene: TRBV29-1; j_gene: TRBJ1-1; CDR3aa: CSVRTRGGTVNTEAFF
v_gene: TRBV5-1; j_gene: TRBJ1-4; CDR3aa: CASSLNPGDVVGGGKLFF
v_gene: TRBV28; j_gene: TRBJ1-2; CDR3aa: CASSRPGTGDYGYTF
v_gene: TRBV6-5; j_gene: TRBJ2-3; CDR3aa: CATQRGQATDTQYF
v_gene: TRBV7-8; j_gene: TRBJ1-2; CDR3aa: CASSYPGQGFGYTF
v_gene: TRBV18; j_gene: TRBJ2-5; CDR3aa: CASSARGKETQYF
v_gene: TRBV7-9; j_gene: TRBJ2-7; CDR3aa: CASSLVIYPGASGSYEQYF
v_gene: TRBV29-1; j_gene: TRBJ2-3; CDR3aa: CSVGEREQYF
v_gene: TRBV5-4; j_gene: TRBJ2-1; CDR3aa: CASSSHELPYNEQFF
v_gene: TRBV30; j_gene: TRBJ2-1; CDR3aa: CAWNRDREDNEQFF
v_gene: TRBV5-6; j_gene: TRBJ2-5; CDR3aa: CASSFRGWGLYQETQYF
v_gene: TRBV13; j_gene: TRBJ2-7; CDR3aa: CATRRLAGAYEQYF
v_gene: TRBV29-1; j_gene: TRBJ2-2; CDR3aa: CSVVSGLNTGELFF
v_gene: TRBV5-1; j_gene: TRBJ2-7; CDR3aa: CASSLAPGGYEQYF
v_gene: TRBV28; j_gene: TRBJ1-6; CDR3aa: CASSSGGVSSYNSPLHF
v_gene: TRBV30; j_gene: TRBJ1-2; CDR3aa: CAWQTVNYGYTF
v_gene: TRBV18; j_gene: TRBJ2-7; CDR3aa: CASSSSGDEQYF
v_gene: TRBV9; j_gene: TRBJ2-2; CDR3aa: CASSSRGVPGELFF
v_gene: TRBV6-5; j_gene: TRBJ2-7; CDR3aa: CASSPDRKLYEQYF
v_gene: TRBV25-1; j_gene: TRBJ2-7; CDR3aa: CASSKTGTGSSYEQYF
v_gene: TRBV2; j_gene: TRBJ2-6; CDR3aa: CASSSGGASGANVLTF
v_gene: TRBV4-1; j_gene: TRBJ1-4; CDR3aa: CASSQERGRGWTNEKLFF
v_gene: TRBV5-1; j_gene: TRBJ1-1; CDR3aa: CASSPLTGNPRTNTEAFF
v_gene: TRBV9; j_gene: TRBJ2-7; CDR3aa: CASSGGDRVVLHEQYF
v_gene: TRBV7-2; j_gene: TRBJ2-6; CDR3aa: CASSPDASSGANVLTF
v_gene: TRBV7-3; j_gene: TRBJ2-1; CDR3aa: CASSPGGGGYNEQFF
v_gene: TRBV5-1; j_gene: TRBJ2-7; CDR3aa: CASSLDSSSYEQYF
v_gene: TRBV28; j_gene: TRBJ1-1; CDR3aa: CASRPDRYTEAFF
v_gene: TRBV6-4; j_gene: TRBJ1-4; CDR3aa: CASSDSISVNEKLFF
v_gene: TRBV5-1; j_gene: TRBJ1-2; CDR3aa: CASSLADTVTGYTF
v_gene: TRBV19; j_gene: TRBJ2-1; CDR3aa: CASNSLGSSYNEQFF
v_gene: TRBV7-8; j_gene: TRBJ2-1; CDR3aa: CASSLRRGGFGNEQFF
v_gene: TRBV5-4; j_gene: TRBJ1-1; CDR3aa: CASSLAAVNTEAFF
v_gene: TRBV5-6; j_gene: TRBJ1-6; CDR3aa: CAAHLPGGRGSPLHF
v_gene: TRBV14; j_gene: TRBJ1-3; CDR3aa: CASSPDRVGNTIYF
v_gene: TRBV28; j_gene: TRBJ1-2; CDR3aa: CASRTGGGSSYTF
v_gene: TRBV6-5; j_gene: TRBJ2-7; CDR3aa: CASSYSPTGTYEQYF
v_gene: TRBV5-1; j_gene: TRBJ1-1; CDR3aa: CASSPAWRAEAFF
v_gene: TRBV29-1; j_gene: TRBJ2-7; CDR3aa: CSVLGQGYEQYF
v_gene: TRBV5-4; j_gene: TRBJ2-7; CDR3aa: CASSSFGGTEQYF